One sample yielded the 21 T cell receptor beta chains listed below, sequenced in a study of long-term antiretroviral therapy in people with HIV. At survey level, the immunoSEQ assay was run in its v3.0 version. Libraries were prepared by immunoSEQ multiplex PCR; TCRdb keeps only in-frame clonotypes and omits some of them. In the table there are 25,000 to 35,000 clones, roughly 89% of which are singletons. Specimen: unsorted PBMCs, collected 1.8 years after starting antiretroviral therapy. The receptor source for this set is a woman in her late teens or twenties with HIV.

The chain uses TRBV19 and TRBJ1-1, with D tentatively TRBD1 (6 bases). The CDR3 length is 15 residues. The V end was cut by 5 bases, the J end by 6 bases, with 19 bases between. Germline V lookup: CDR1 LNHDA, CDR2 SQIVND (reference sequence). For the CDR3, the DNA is TGTGCCAGTAGTGGGTTACAGGGCCTCGGTGCTGAAGCTTTCTTT. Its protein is CASSGLQGLGAEAFF.

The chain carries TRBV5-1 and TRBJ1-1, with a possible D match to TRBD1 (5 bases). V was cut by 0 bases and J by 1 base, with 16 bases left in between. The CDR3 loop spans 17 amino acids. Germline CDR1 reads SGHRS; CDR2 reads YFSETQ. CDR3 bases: TGCGCCAGCAGCTTGGGCGGGTTGGTAGGGACGAACACTGAAGCTTTCTTT. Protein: CASSLGGLVGTNTEAFF.

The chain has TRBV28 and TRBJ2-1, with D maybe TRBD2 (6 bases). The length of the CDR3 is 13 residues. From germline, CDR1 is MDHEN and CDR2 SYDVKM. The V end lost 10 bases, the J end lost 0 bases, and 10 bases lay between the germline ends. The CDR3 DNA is TGTGCCACCGGGGACTTCTCCTACAATGAGCAGTTCTTC. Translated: CATGDFSYNEQFF.

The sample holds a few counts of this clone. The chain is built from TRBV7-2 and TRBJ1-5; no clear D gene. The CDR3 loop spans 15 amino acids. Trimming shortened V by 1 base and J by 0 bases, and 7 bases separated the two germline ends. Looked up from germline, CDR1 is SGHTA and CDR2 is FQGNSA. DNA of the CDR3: TGTGCCAGCAGCTTAGTACAGCTTAGCAATCAGCCCCAGCATTTT. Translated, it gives CASSLVQLSNQPQHF.

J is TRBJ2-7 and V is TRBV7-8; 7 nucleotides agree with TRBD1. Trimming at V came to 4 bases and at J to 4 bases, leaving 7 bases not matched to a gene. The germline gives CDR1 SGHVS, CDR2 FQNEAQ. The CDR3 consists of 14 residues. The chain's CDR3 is CASSSTGRGYEQYF. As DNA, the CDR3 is TGTGCCAGCAGCTCGACAGGGAGAGGGTACGAGCAGTACTTC.

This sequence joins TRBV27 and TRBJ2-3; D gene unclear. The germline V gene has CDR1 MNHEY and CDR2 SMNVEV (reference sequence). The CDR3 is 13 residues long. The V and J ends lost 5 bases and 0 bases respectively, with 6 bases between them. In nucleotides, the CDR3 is TGTGCCAGCAGTCAACCTAGCACAGATACGCAGTATTTT. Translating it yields CASSQPSTDTQYF.

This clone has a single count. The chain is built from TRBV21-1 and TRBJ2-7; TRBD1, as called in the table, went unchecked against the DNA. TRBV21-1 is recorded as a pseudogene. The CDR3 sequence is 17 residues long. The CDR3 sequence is CASTYYITGTGSYEQYF. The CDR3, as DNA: TGTGCCAGCACCTATTACATTACCGGGACAGGGTCCTACGAGCAGTACTTC.

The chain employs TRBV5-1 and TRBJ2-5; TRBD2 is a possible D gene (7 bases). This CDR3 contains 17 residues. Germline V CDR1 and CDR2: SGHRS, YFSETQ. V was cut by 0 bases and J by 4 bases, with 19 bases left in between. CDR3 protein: CASSLAAGGGSAETQYF. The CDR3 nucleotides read TGCGCCAGCAGCTTGGCCGCCGGGGGCGGGAGTGCAGAGACCCAGTACTTC.

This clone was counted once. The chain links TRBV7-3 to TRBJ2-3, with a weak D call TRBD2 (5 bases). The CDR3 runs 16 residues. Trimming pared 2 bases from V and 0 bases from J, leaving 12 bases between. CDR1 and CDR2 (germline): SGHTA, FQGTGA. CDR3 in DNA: TGTGCCAGCAGCTTATTGGGAGCCCGAAGCACAGATACGCAGTATTTT. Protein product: CASSLLGARSTDTQYF. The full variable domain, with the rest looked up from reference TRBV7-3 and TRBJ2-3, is GAGVSQTPSNKVTEKGKYVELRCDPISGHTALYWYRQSLGQGPEFLIYFQGTGAADDSGLPNDRFFAVRPEGSVSTLKIQRTERGDSAVYLCASSLLGARSTDTQYFGPGTRLTVL.

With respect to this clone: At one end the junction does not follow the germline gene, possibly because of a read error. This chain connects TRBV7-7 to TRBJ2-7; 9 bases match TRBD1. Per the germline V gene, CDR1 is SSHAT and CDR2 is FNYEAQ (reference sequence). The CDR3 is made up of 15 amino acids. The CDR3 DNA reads TGTGCTAGCAGTCCCGGGACAGGGATTTCCTACGAGCAGTACTTC. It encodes CASSPGTGISYEQYF.

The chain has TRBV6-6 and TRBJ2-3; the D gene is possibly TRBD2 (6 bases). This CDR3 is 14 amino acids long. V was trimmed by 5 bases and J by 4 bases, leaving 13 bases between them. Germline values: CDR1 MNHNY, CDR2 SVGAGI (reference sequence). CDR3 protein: CASSRGGISDTQYF. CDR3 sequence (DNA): TGTGCCAGCAGTAGGGGCGGGATTTCAGATACGCAGTATTTT.

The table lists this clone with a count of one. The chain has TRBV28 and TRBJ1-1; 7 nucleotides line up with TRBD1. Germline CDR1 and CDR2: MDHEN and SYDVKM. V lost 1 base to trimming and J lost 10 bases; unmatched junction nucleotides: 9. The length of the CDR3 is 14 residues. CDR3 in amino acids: CASSLSSGQEGAFF. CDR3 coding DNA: TGTGCCAGCAGTTTATCTTCCGGACAGGAAGGAGCTTTCTTT. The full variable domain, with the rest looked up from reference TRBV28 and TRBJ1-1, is DVKVTQSSRYLVKRTGEKVFLECVQDMDHENMFWYRQDPGLGLRLIYFSYDVKMKEKGDIPEGYSVSREKKERFSLILESASTNQTSMYLCASSLSSGQEGAFFGQGTRLTVV.

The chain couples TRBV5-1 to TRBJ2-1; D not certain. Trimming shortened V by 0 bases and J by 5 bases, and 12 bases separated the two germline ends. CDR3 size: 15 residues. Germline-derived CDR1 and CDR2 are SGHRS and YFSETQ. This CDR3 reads CASSLGAGPNNEQFF. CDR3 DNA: TGCGCCAGCAGCTTGGGCGCCGGGCCTAACAATGAGCAGTTCTTC.

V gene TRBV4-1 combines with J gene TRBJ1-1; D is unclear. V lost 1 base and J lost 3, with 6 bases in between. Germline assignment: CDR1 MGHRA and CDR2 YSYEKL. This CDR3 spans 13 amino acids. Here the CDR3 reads CASSQVFDTEAFF. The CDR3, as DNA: TGCGCCAGCAGCCAAGTTTTTGACACTGAAGCTTTCTTT.

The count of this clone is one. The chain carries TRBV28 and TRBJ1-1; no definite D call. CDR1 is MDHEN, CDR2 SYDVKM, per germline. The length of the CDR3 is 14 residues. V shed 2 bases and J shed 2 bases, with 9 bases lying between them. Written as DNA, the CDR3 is TGTGCCAGCAGTTTAGGACGAGGAAACACTGAAGCTTTCTTT. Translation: CASSLGRGNTEAFF.

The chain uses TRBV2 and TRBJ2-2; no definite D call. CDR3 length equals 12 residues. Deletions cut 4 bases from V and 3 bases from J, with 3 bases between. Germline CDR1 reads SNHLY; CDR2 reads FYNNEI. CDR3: CASSADTGELFF. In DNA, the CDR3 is TGTGCCAGCAGTGCTGACACCGGGGAGCTGTTTTTT.

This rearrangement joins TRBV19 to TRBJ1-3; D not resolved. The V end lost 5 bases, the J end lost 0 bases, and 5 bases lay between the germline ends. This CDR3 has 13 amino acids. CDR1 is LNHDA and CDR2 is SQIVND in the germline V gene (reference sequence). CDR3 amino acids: CASSPLSGNTIYF. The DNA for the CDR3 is TGTGCCAGTAGTCCCCTCTCTGGAAACACCATATATTTT.

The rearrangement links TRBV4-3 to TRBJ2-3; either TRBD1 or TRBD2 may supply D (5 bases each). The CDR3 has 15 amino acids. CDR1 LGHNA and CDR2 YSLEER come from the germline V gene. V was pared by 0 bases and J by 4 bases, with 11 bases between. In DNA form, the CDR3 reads TGCGCCAGCAGCCAAGAACCGGGGACGGCAGATACGCAGTATTTT. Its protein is CASSQEPGTADTQYF.

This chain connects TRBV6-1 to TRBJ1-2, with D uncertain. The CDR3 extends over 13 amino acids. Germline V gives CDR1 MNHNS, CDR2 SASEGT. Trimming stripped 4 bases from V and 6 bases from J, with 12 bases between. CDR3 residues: CASSGAGRHGYTF. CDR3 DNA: TGTGCCAGCAGTGGAGCGGGCAGACATGGCTACACCTTC.

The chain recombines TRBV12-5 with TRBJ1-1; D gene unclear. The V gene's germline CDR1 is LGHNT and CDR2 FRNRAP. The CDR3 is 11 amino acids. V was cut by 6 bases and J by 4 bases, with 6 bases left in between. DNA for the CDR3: TGTGCTAGTGGGCCGGGCACTGAAGCTTTCTTT. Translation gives CASGPGTEAFF.

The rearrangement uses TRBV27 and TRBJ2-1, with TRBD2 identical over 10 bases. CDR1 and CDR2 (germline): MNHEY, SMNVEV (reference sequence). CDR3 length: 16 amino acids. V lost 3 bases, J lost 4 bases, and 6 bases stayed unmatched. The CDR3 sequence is CASSLLEREGYNEQFF. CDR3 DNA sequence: TGTGCCAGCAGTTTGCTGGAGCGGGAGGGTTACAATGAGCAGTTCTTC.